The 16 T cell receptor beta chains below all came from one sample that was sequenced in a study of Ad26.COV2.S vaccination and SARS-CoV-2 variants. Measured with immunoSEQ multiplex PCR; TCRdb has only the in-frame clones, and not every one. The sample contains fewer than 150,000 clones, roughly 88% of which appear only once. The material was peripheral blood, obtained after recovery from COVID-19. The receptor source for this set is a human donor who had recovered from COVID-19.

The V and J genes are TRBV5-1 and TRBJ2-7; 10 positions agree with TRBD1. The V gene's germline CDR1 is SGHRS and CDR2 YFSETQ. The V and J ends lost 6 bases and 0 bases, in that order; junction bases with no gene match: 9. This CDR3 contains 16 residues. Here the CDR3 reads CASTRTRTGGSYEQYF. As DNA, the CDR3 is TGCGCCAGCACCCGAACCCGGACAGGGGGCTCCTACGAGCAGTACTTC. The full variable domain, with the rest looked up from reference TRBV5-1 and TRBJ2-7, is KAGVTQTPRYLIKTRGQQVTLSCSPISGHRSVSWYQQTPGQGLQFLFEYFSETQRNKGNFPGRFSGRQFSNSRSEMNVSTLELGDSALYLCASTRTRTGGSYEQYFGPGTRLTVT.

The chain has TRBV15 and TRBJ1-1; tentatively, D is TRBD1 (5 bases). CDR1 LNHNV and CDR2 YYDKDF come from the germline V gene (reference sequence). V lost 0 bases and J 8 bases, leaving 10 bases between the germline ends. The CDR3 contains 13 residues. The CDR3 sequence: CATSRDTGAEAFF. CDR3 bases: TGTGCCACCAGCAGAGATACAGGTGCCGAAGCTTTCTTT.

The CDR3 nucleotides read TGTGCCAGCAGTTCCCGGGAAAATGAAAAACTGTTTTTT. Its translation is CASSSRENEKLFF. The chain links TRBV6-5 to TRBJ1-4; unclear D gene. With 4 bases removed from V and 5 bases from J, the gap between germline ends came to 8 bases. CDR3 length equals 13 residues. The V gene's germline CDR1 is MNHEY and CDR2 SVGAGI.

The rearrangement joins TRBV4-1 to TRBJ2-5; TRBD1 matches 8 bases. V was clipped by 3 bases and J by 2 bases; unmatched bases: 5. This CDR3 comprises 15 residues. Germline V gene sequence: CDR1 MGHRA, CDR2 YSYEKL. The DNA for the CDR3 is TGCGCCAGCAGCCACGTAACAGGGGGGCAAGAGACCCAGTACTTC. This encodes CASSHVTGGQETQYF.

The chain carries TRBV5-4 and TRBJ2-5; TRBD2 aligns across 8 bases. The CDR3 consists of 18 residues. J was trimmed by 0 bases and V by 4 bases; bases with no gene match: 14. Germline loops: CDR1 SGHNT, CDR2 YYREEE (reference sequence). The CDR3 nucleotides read TGTGCCAGCAGCGGCCAGGGGTCGGGGGGGGAGTACCAAGAGACCCAGTACTTC. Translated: CASSGQGSGGEYQETQYF.

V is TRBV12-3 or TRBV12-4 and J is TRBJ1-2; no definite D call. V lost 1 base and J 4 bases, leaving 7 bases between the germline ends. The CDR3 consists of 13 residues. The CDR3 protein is CASSLVATYGYTF. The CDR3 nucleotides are TGTGCCAGCAGTTTAGTCGCCACCTATGGCTACACCTTC.

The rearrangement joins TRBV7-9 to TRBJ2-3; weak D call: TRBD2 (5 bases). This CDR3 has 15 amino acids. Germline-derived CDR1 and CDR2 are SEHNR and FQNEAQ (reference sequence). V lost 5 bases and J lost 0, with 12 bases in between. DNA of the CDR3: TGTGCCAGCAGCAACGACTATTCTAGCACAGATACGCAGTATTTT. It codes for CASSNDYSSTDTQYF.

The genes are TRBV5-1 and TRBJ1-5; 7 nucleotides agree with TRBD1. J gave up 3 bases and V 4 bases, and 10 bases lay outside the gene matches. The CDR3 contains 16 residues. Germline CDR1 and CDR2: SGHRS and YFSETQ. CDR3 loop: CASSTGTATINQPQHF. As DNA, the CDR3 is TGCGCCAGCAGCACCGGGACAGCCACCATCAATCAGCCCCAGCATTTT.

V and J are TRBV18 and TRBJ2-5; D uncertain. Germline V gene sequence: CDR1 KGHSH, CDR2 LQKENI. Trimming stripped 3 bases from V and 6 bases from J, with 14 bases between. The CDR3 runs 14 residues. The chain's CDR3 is CASSPQVGEQTQYF. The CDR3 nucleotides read TGTGCCAGCTCACCCCAGGTCGGCGAGCAGACCCAGTACTTC.

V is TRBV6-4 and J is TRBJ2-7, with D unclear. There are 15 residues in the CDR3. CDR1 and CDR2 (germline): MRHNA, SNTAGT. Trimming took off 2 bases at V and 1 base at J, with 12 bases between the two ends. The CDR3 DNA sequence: TGTGCCAGCAGTGACCCAAGGGCAGGTTCCTACGAGCAGTACTTC. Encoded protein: CASSDPRAGSYEQYF.

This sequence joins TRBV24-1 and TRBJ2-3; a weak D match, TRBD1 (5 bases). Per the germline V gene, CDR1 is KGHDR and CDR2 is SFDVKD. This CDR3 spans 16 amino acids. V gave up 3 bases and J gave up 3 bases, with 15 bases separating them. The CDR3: CATSDPGGALTDTQYF. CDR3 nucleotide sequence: TGTGCCACCAGTGATCCGGGTGGGGCATTGACAGATACGCAGTATTTT.

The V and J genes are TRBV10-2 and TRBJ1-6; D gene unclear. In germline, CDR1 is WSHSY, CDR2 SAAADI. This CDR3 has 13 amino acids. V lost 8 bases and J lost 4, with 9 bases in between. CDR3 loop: CASRGSYNSPLHF. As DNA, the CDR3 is TGCGCCAGCCGCGGGTCTTATAATTCACCCCTCCACTTT.

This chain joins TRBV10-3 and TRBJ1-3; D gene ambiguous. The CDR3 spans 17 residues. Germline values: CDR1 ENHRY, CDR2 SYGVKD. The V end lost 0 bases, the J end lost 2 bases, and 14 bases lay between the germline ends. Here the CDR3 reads CAISESSNLSPGNTIYF. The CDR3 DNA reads TGTGCCATCAGTGAGTCGTCCAACTTGTCCCCTGGAAACACCATATATTTT.

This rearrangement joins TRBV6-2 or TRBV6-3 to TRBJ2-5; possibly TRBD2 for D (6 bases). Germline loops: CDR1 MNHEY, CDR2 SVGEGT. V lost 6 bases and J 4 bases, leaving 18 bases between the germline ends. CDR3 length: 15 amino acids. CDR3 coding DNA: TGTGCCAGCAGCCCCGGGAGCGGAGCAAGAGAGACCCAGTACTTC. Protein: CASSPGSGARETQYF.

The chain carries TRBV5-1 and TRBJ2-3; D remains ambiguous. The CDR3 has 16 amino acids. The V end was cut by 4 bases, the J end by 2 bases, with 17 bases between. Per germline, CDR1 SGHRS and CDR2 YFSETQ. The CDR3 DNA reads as TGCGCCAGCAGCATTCTCGGCGGCAGGAACACAGATACGCAGTATTTT. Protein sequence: CASSILGGRNTDTQYF.

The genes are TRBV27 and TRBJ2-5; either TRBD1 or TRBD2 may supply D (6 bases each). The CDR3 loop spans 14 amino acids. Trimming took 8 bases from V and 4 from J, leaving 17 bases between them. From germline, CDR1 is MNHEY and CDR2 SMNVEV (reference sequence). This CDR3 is CASAPGAGPETQYF. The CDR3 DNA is TGTGCCAGCGCTCCGGGGGCGGGCCCAGAGACCCAGTACTTC.